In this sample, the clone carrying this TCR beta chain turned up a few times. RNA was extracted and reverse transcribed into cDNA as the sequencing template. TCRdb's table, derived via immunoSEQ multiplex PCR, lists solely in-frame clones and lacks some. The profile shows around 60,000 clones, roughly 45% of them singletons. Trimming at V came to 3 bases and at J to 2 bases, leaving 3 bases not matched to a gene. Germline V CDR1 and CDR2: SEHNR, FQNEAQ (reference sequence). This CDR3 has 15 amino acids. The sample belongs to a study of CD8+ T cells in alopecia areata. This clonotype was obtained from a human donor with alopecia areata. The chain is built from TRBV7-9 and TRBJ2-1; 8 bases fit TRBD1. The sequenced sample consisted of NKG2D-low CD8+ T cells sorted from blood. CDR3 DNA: TGTGCCAGCAGCTTGCGGGACAGGACCTACAATGAGCAGTTCTTC. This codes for CASSLRDRTYNEQFF.